This entry describes one TCR beta chain. This entry belongs to a study of blood T cell repertoires in COVID-19. V was pared by 3 bases and J by 5 bases, with 10 bases between. The germline gives CDR1 LNHDA, CDR2 SQIVND (reference sequence). This CDR3 is 13 amino acids long. Authors' data handling: Amplifying reference gene primers gave estimates of nucleated cell counts. The repertoire was sequenced with immunoSEQ multiplex PCR; TCRdb's copy has only in-frame clones and lacks some. V, J and clone size derive from that table, while D and trimming were established from the DNA sequence. The sample has about 86,000 clones, around 80% seen once.

The V gene is TRBV19, the J gene TRBJ1-2; D unclear. The sequencing input was peripheral blood. The sequence was collected from a man between 65 and 79 years old with acute or convalescent COVID-19. The CDR3 sequence is CASSMVGPYGYTF. The DNA for the CDR3 is TGTGCCAGTAGTATGGTTGGGCCGTATGGCTACACCTTC. Looking up the rest from reference TRBV19 and TRBJ1-2 gives the full variable domain: DGGITQSPKYLFRKEGQNVTLSCEQNLNHDAMYWYRQDPGQGLRLIYYSQIVNDFQKGDIAEGYSVSREKKESFPLTVTSAQKNPTAFYLCASSMVGPYGYTFGSGTRLTVV.